This passage covers 14 T cell receptor beta chains from one sample sequenced in a study of blood T cell repertoires in COVID-19. Libraries were prepared by immunoSEQ multiplex PCR; TCRdb keeps only in-frame clonotypes and omits some of them. The table records approximately 31,000 clones, roughly 91% of them present only once. Sequencing input: peripheral blood. The receptors come from a man aged 65 to 85 with active COVID-19.

J is TRBJ1-2 and V is TRBV4-3; 8 bases are a match to TRBD1. V lost 0 bases to trimming and J lost 4 bases; unmatched junction nucleotides: 10. Per germline, CDR1 LGHNA and CDR2 YSLEER. CDR3 length: 17 residues. CDR3 coding DNA: TGCGCCAGCAGCCAAGATCCCGGACAGGGAATCGGCTATGGCTACACCTTC. It codes for CASSQDPGQGIGYGYTF.

The chain recombines TRBV10-3 with TRBJ2-7, with 9 bases fitting TRBD2. The CDR3 sequence is 14 residues long. From germline, CDR1 is ENHRY and CDR2 SYGVKD. The junction had 6 bases not matched to a gene; V was cut back by 4 bases and J by 5 bases. The CDR3, as DNA: TGTGCCATCAGTGGAAGCGGGAGGAGTGACGAGCAGTACTTC. Its translation is CAISGSGRSDEQYF.

Of note for this clone: No DNA is shown, since the ends of the CDR3 on it are uncertain; the CDR3 is the one TCRdb lists. Here the CDR3 reads CASSSSSKGREAPSDTQYF. This sequence joins TRBV4-3 and TRBJ2-3; the table's D call TRBD2 went unverified against the DNA. The CDR3 has 19 amino acids, counting both end residues. Germline V gives CDR1 LGHNA, CDR2 YSLEER.

With regard to this clone: Relative to the germline gene, one junction end is altered; a read error may explain this. The chain couples TRBV18 to TRBJ2-7, with TRBD2 identical over 7 bases. The CDR3 is 13 residues long. Germline CDR1 is KGHSH and CDR2 is LQKENI. CDR3 region: CASSPRIGEGLLF. In DNA form, the CDR3 reads TGTGCCAGCTCACCGCGGATTGGGGAGGGACTCCTCTTC.

The chain combines TRBV27 with TRBJ1-5, with D unresolved. V lost 4 bases to trimming and J lost 4 bases, with 8 bases between them. The CDR3 has 13 amino acids. CDR1 MNHEY and CDR2 SMNVEV come from the germline V gene (reference sequence). For the CDR3, the DNA is TGTGCCAGCAGTTCCGCGGGAAATCAGCCCCAGCATTTT. Translating it yields CASSSAGNQPQHF.

The V gene is TRBV19, the J gene TRBJ1-5; 7 bases agree with TRBD1. CDR3 length: 14 residues. The ends lost 9 bases at V and 3 bases at J; junction bases unmatched: 8. CDR1 and CDR2 from the germline V gene are LNHDA and SQIVND (reference sequence). The DNA of the CDR3 is TGTGCCAGCCACGAGACAGGGATCAATCAGCCCCAGCATTTT. It is translated as CASHETGINQPQHF. The full variable domain, rest sourced from reference TRBV19 and TRBJ1-5, is DGGITQSPKYLFRKEGQNVTLSCEQNLNHDAMYWYRQDPGQGLRLIYYSQIVNDFQKGDIAEGYSVSREKKESFPLTVTSAQKNPTAFYLCASHETGINQPQHFGDGTRLSIL.

The chain joins TRBV15 to TRBJ2-3; TRBD2 is a possible D gene (6 bases). Germline CDR1 and CDR2: LNHNV and YYDKDF (reference sequence). The CDR3 runs to 17 residues. Between the trimmed V and J ends, which lost 0 bases and 6 bases, there was a span of 19 bases. CDR3 residues: CATSRDTARGEHDTQYF. The CDR3 bases are TGTGCCACCAGCAGAGATACGGCGCGCGGGGAGCACGATACGCAGTATTTT. The whole variable domain, filled in from reference TRBV15 and TRBJ2-3, reads DAMVIQNPRYQVTQFGKPVTLSCSQTLNHNVMYWYQQKSSQAPKLLFHYYDKDFNNEADTPDNFQSRRPNTSFCFLDIRSPGLGDTAMYLCATSRDTARGEHDTQYFGPGTRLTVL.

This sequence joins TRBV6-2 or TRBV6-3 and TRBJ2-7, with 8 positions matching TRBD2. CDR3 size: 18 residues. Trimming removed 5 bases from V and 3 bases from J; junction bases left unmatched: 18. In germline, CDR1 is MNHEY, CDR2 SVGEGT. The CDR3 DNA reads TGTGCCAGCAGTCAGGACTGGACCGGGACTAGGAACCGCTACGAGCAGTACTTC. Amino acids: CASSQDWTGTRNRYEQYF.

The V call is TRBV5-1, the J call TRBJ2-1; 8 bases agree with TRBD2. Germline V CDR1 and CDR2: SGHRS, YFSETQ. The CDR3 runs 12 residues. J lost 8 bases, V lost 3 bases, and 1 base had no gene match. The CDR3 spells CASSWRGDEQFF. For the CDR3, the DNA is TGCGCCAGCAGCTGGCGGGGGGATGAGCAGTTCTTC.

V and J are TRBV5-1 and TRBJ1-1, with D possibly matching TRBD1 (5 bases). V lost 0 bases and J 6 bases, leaving 15 bases between the germline ends. The CDR3 covers 15 residues. CDR1 is SGHRS and CDR2 is YFSETQ in the germline V gene. CDR3 DNA sequence: TGCGCCAGCAGCTTGGGGGGCCGGAGACGCTCTGAAGCTTTCTTT. Translating gives CASSLGGRRRSEAFF.

The chain uses TRBV6-2 or TRBV6-3 and TRBJ1-5; the D is unclear. Germline V CDR1 and CDR2: MNHEY, SVGEGT. This CDR3 comprises 14 residues. V was cut by 6 bases and J by 8 bases, with 17 bases left in between. The CDR3, as DNA: TGTGCCAGCAGCAAATACAGTCAATGGGAGCCCCAGCATTTT. Its protein is CASSKYSQWEPQHF.

V usage is TRBV11-2 and J usage is TRBJ2-7; 11 bases fit TRBD2. CDR1 is SGHAT and CDR2 is FQNNGV in the germline V gene. The CDR3 contains 14 residues. The J segment lost 7 bases and the V segment lost 7 bases, leaving 9 bases of the junction unmatched. CDR3 loop: CASTRLAGLGEQYF. The CDR3 DNA follows: TGTGCCAGCACCCGACTAGCGGGGTTGGGGGAGCAGTACTTC.

V gene TRBV15 combines with J gene TRBJ2-1, with 10 nucleotides matching TRBD1. Germline assignment: CDR1 LNHNV and CDR2 YYDKDF (reference sequence). With 3 bases clipped from V and 6 bases from J, the junction kept 5 bases outside the gene matches. The CDR3 is 15 residues long. The CDR3 DNA sequence: TGTGCCACCAGCAGGCACCGGGACAGGGGCAATGAGCAGTTCTTC. Its translation: CATSRHRDRGNEQFF.

V is TRBV11-2 and J is TRBJ2-2; TRBD2 aligns across 7 bases. V dropped 5 bases and J dropped 5; count of bases not matched to a gene: 8. Germline V lookup: CDR1 SGHAT, CDR2 FQNNGV. The CDR3 runs 15 residues. The CDR3 DNA reads TGTGCCAGCAGCCGGGGACTACGGTGGACCGGGGAGCTGTTTTTT. Its protein product is CASSRGLRWTGELFF.